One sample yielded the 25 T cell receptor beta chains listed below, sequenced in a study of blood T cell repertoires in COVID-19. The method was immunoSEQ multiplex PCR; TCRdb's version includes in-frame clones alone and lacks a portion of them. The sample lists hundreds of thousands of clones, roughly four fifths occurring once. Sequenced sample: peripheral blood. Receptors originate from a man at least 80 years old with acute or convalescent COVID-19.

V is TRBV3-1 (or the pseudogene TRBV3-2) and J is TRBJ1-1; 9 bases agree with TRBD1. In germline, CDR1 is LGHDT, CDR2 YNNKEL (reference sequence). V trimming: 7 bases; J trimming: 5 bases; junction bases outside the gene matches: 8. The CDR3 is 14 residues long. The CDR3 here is CASTSTGGGTEAFF. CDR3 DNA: TGTGCCAGCACATCCACAGGGGGCGGAACTGAAGCTTTCTTT.

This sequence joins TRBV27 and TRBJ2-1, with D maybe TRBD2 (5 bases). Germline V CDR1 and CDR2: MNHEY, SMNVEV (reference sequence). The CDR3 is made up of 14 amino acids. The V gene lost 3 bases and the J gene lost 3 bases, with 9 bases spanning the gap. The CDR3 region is CASSFTRDYNEQFF. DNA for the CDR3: TGTGCCAGCAGTTTTACCCGGGACTACAATGAGCAGTTCTTC.

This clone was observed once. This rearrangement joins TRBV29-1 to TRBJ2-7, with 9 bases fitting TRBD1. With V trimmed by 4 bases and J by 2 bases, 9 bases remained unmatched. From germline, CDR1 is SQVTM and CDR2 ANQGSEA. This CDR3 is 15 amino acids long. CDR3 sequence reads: CSVGTRQGVTYEQYF. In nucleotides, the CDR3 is TGCAGCGTTGGGACTAGACAGGGGGTTACCTACGAGCAGTACTTC.

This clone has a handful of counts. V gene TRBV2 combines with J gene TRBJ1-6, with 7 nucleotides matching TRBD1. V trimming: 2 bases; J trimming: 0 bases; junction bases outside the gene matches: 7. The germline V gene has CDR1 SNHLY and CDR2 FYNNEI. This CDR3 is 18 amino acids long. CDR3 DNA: TGTGCCAGCAGTGAATCGACAGGGCGAAACTCCTATAATTCACCCCTCCACTTT. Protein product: CASSESTGRNSYNSPLHF.

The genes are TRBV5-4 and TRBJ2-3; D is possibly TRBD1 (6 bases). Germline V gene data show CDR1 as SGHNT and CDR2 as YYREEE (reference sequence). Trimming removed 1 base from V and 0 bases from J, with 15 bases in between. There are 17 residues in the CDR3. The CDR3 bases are TGTGCCAGCAGCTTGTCTCGTAGGCAGGGGAGCACAGATACGCAGTATTTT. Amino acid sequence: CASSLSRRQGSTDTQYF. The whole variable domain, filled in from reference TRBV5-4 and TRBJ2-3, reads ETGVTQSPTHLIKTRGQQVTLRCSSQSGHNTVSWYQQALGQGPQFIFQYYREEENGRGNFPPRFSGLQFPNYSSELNVNALELDDSALYLCASSLSRRQGSTDTQYFGPGTRLTVL.

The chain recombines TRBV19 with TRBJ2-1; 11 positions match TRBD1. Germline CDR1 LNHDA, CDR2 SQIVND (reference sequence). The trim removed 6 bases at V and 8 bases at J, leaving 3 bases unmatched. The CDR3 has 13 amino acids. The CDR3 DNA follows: TGTGCCAGTAGGCTGGACAGGGGGCATGAGCAGTTCTTC. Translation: CASRLDRGHEQFF.

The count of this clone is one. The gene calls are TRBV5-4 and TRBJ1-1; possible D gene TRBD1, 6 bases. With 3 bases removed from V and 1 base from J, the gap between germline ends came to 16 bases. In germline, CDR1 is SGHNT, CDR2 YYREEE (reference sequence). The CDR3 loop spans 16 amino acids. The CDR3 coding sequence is TGTGCCAGCAGCTCCTTGTTTAGGGGGAGGAACACTGAAGCTTTCTTT. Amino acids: CASSSLFRGRNTEAFF.

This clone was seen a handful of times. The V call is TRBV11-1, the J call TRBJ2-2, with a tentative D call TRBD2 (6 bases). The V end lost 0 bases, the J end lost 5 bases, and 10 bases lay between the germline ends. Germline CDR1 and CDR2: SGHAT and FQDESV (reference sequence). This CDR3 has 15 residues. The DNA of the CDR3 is TGTGCCAGCAGCTTAGCATCGGCGGGAACCGGGGAGCTGTTTTTT. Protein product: CASSLASAGTGELFF.

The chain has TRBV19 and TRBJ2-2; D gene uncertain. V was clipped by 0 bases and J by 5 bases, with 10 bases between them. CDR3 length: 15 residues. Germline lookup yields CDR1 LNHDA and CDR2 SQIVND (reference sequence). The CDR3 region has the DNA TGTGCCAGTAGTATAGACATGTACGGGACCGGGGAGCTGTTTTTT. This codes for CASSIDMYGTGELFF.

The CDR3 DNA is TGTGCCAGCAGCGCTCCCGGGAGGGGAGGCCAGCCCCAGCATTTT. The encoded protein is CASSAPGRGGQPQHF. This chain joins TRBV9 and TRBJ1-5, with D possibly matching TRBD1 (5 bases). The CDR3 sequence is 15 residues long. Germline lookup yields CDR1 SGDLS and CDR2 YYNGEE. The V end lost 3 bases, the J end lost 7 bases, and 17 bases lay between the germline ends.

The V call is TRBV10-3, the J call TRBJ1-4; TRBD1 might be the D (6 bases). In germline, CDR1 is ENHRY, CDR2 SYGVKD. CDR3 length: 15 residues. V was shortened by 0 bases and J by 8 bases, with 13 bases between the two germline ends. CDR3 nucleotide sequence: TGTGCCATCAGTGAGTCGAAACAGGGAGAGGAAAAACTGTTTTTT. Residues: CAISESKQGEEKLFF.

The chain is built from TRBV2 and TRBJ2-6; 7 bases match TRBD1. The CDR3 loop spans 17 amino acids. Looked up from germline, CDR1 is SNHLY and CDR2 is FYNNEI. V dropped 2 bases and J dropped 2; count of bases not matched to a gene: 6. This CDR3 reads CASSERATGTGANVLTF. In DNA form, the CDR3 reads TGTGCCAGCAGTGAAAGGGCGACAGGGACTGGGGCCAACGTCCTGACTTTC.

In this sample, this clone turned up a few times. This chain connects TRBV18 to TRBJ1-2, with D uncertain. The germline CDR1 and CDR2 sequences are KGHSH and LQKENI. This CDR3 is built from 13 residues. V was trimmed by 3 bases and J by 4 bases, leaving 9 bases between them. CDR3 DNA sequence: TGTGCCAGCTCACCCCCGTACTCCTATGGCTACACCTTC. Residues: CASSPPYSYGYTF.

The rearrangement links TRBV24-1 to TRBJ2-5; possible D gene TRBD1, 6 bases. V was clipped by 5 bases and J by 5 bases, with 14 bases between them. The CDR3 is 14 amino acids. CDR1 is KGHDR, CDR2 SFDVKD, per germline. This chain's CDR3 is CATSVGGDRETQYF. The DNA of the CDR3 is TGTGCCACCAGTGTTGGGGGCGACAGGGAGACCCAGTACTTC.

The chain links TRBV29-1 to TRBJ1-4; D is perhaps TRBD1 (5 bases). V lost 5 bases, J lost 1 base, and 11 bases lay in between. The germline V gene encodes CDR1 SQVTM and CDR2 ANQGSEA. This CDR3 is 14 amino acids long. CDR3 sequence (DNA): TGCAGCGTTTCCCCGGGGGAAACTAATGAAAAACTGTTTTTT. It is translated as CSVSPGETNEKLFF.

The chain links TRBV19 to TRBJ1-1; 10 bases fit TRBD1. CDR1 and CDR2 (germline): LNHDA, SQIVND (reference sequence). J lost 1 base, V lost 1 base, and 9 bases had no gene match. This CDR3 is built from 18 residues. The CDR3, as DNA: TGTGCCAGTAGTATAGCCCCGGGACAGGGGCTGAGGAACACTGAAGCTTTCTTT. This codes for CASSIAPGQGLRNTEAFF.

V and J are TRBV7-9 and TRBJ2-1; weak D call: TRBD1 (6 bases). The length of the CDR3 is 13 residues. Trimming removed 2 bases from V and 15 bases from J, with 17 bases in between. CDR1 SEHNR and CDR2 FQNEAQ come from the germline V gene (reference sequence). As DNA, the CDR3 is TGTGCCAGCAGCTTAAGGGGGACATGGATCGTGTTCTTC. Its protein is CASSLRGTWIVFF.

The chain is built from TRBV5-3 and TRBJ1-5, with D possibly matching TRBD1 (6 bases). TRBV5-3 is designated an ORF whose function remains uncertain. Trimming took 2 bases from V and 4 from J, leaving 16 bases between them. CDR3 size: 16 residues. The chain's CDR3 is CARSFQNTGRNQPQHF. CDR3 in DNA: TGTGCCAGAAGCTTTCAAAACACAGGGAGAAATCAGCCCCAGCATTTT.

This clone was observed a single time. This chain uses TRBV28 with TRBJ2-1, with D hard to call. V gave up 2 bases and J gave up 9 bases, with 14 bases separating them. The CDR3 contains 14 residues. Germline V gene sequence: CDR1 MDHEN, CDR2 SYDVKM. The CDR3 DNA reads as TGTGCCAGCAGTTTACTGGTTCCCTCAGGTGAGCAGTTCTTC. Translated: CASSLLVPSGEQFF. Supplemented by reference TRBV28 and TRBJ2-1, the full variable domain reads DVKVTQSSRYLVKRTGEKVFLECVQDMDHENMFWYRQDPGLGLRLIYFSYDVKMKEKGDIPEGYSVSREKKERFSLILESASTNQTSMYLCASSLLVPSGEQFFGPGTRLTVL.

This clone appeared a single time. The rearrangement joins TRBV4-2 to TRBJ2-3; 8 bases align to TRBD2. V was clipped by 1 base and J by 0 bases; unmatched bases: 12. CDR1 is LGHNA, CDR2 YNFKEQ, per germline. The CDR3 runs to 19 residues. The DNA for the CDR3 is TGTGCCAGCAGCCAAGGATGGCGGGGGGTATCCTCTAGCACAGATACGCAGTATTTT. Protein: CASSQGWRGVSSSTDTQYF.

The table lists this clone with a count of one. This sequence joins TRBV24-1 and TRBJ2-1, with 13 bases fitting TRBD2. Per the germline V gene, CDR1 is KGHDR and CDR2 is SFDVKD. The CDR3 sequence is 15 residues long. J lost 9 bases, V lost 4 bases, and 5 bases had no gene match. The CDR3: CATSDRGLAGSEQFF. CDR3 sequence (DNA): TGTGCCACCAGTGACCGGGGACTAGCGGGGTCTGAGCAGTTCTTC.

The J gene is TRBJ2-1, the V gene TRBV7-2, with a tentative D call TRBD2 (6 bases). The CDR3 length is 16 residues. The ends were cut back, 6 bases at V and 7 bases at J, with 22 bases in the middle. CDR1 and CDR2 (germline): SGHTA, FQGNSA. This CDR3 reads CASRGWGTPLRNEQFF. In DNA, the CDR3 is TGTGCCAGCAGGGGCTGGGGGACTCCTCTGAGAAATGAGCAGTTCTTC.

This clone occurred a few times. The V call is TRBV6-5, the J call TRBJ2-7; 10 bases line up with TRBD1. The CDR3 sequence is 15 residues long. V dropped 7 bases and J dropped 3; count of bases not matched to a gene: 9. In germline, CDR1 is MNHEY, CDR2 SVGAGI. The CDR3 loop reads CASTDRGRPSYEQYF. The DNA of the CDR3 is TGTGCCAGCACAGACAGGGGGCGGCCGAGCTACGAGCAGTACTTC.

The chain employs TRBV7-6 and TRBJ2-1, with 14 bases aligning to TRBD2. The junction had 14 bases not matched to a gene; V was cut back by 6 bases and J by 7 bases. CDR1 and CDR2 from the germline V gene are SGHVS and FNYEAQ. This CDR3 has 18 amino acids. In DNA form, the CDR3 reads TGTGCCAGCAGTCTCACTCCCGGGACTAGCGGGGGCCATAATGAGCAGTTCTTC. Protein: CASSLTPGTSGGHNEQFF.

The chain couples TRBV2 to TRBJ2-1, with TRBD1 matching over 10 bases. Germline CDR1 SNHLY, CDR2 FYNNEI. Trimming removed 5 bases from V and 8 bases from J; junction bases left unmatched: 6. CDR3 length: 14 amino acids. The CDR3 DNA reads TGTGCCAGCAGTAAGGACAGGGGGAGCGATGAGCAGTTCTTC. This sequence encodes CASSKDRGSDEQFF.